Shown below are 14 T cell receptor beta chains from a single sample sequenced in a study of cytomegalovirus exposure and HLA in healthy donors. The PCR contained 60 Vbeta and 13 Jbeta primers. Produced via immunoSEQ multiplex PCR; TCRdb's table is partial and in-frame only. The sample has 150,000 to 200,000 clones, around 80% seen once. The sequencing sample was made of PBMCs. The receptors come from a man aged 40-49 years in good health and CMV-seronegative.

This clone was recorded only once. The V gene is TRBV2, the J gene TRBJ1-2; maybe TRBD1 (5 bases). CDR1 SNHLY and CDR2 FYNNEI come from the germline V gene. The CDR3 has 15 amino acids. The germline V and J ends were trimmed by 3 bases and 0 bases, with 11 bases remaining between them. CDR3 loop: CASSEGQTSNYGYTF. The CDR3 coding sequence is TGTGCCAGCAGTGAGGGGCAGACCTCTAACTATGGCTACACCTTC.

CDR3 region: CASSLEGGGATYNEQFF. The CDR3, as DNA: TGCGCCAGCAGCTTGGAAGGCGGGGGGGCCACCTACAATGAGCAGTTCTTC. The chain employs TRBV5-1 and TRBJ2-1; 9 bases agree with TRBD2. Germline values: CDR1 SGHRS, CDR2 YFSETQ. After removal of 0 bases from V and 2 bases from J, the junction contained 6 bases not matched to a gene. CDR3 size: 17 residues.

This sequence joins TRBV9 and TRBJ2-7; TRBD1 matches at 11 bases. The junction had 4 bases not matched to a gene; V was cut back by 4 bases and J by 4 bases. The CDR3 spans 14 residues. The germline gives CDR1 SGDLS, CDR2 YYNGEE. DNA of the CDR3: TGTGCCAGCAGCCCGGGACAGGGGGGGTACGAGCAGTACTTC. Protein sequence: CASSPGQGGYEQYF.

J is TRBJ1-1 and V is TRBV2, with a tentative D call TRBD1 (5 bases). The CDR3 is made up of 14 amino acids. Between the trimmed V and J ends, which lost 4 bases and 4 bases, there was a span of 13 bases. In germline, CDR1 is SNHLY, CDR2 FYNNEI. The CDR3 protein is CASSGIRGGTEAFF. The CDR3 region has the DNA TGTGCCAGCAGTGGGATTCGGGGGGGCACTGAAGCTTTCTTT.

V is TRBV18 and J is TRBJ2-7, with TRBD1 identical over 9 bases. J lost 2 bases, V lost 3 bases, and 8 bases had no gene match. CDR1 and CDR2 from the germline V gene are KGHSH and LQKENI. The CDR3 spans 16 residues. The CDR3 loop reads CASSPMGTGIPYEQYF. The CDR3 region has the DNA TGTGCCAGCTCACCTATGGGGACAGGGATACCCTACGAGCAGTACTTC.

In nucleotides, the CDR3 is TGTGCCAGCAGCCCCCCCGCGGCCAATGAGCAGTTCTTC. Amino acid sequence: CASSPPAANEQFF. This chain links TRBV7-3 with TRBJ2-1; D is unclear. Trimming cost V 5 bases and J 6 bases, with 11 bases left between them. Germline CDR1 is SGHTA and CDR2 is FQGTGA. The CDR3 extends over 13 amino acids.

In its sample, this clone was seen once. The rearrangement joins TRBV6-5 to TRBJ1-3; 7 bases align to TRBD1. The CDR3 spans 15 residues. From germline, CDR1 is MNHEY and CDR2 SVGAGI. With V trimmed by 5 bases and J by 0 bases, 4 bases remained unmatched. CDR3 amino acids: CASSPTGNSGNTIYF. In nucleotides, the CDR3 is TGTGCCAGCAGTCCGACAGGGAACTCTGGAAACACCATATATTTT.

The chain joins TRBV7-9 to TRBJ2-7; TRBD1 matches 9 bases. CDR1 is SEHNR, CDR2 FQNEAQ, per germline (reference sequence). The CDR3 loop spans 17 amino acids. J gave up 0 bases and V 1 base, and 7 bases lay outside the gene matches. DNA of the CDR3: TGTGCCAGCAGCTTAGGGTGGGGACAGGGCGTCTCCTACGAGCAGTACTTC. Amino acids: CASSLGWGQGVSYEQYF. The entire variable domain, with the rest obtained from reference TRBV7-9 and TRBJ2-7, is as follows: DTGVSQNPRHKITKRGQNVTFRCDPISEHNRLYWYRQTLGQGPEFLTYFQNEAQLEKSRLLSDRFSAERPKGSFSTLEIQRTEQGDSAMYLCASSLGWGQGVSYEQYFGPGTRLTVT.

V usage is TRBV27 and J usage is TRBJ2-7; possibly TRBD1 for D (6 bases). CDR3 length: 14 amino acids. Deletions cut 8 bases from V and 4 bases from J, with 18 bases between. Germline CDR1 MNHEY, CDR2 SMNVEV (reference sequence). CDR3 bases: TGTGCCAGCGGACTCCGGGACATCATATACGAGCAGTACTTC. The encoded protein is CASGLRDIIYEQYF.

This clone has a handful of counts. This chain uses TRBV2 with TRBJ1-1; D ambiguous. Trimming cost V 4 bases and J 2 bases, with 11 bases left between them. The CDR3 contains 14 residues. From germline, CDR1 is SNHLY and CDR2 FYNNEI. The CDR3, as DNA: TGTGCCAGCAGTGGGCCGAGGGTTAACACTGAAGCTTTCTTT. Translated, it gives CASSGPRVNTEAFF. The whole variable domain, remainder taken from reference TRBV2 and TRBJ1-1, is EPEVTQTPSHQVTQMGQEVILRCVPISNHLYFYWYRQILGQKVEFLVSFYNNEISEKSEIFDDQFSVERPDGSNFTLKIRSTKLEDSAMYFCASSGPRVNTEAFFGQGTRLTVV.

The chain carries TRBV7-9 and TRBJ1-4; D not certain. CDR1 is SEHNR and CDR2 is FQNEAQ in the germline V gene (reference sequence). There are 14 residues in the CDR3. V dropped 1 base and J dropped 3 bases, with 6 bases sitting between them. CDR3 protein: CASSLDGPNEKLFF. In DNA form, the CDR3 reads TGTGCCAGCAGCTTAGATGGCCCTAATGAAAAACTGTTTTTT.

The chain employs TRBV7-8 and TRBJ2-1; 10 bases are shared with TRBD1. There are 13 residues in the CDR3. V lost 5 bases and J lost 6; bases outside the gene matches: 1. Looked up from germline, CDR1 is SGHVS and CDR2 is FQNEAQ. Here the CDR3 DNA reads TGTGCCAGCAGCCGGGACAGGGGCAATGAGCAGTTCTTC. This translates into CASSRDRGNEQFF.

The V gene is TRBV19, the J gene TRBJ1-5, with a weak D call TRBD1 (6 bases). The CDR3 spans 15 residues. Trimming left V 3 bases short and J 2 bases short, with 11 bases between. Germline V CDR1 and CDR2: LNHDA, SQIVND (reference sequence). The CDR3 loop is CASSIQTGGNQPQHF. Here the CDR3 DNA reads TGTGCCAGTAGTATCCAGACAGGAGGCAATCAGCCCCAGCATTTT.

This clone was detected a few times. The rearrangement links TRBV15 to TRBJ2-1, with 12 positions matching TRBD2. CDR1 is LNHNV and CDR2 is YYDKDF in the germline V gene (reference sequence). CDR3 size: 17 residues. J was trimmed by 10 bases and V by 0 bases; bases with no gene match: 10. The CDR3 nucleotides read TGTGCCACCAGCAGAGAGTCTAGCGGGAGGGCCTATCGGGAGCAGTTCTTC. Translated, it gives CATSRESSGRAYREQFF.